The following is a TCR beta chain sequence with its context. The CDR3 loop spans 15 amino acids. With 7 bases clipped from V and 8 bases from J, the junction kept 12 bases outside the gene matches. Germline CDR1 SNHLY, CDR2 FYNNEI. The data are from a study of blood T cell repertoires in COVID-19. Looking at the study overall: There were acute and convalescent COVID-19 samples, and they came from the United States, Italy and Spain. From T cells, B-cell-depleted T cells, or PBMCs came the material, which was cDNA or gDNA.

The table came from immunoSEQ multiplex PCR; TCRdb's copy has only in-frame clones and leaves some out. The sample yields just under 150,000 clones, 70% to 90% seen once. The sequenced sample consisted of peripheral blood. The genes are TRBV2 and TRBJ2-1, with 9 bases matching TRBD2. The TCR was taken from a human donor with acute or convalescent COVID-19. The donor label of this sample is uncertain. The CDR3 loop reads CASTEGVAGEDEQFF. CDR3 DNA: TGTGCCAGCACCGAGGGGGTAGCGGGAGAAGATGAGCAGTTCTTC.